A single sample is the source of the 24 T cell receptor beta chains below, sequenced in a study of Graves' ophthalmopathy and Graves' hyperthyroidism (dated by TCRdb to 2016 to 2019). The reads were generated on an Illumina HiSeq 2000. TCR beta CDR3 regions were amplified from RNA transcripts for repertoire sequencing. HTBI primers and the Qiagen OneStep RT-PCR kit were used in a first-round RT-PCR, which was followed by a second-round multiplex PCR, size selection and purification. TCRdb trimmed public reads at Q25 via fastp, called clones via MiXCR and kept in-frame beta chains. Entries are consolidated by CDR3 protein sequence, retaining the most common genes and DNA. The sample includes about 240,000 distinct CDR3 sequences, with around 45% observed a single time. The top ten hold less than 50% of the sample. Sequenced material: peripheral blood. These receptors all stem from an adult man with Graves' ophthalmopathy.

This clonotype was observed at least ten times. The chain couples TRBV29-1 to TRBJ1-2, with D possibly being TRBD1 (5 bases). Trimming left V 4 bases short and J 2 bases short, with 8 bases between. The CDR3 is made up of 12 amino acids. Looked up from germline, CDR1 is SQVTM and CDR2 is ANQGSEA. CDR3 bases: TGCAGCGTTGGCCAGGGCAACTATGGCTACACCTTC. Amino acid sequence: CSVGQGNYGYTF.

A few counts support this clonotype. The CDR3, as DNA: TGTGCCAGCAGTGTTCAGGGAATGGGGAACACTGAAGCTTTCTTT. Translation: CASSVQGMGNTEAFF. J is TRBJ1-1 and V is TRBV2, with D maybe TRBD1 (5 bases). V gave up 4 bases and J gave up 1 base, with 13 bases separating them. This CDR3 comprises 15 residues. In germline, CDR1 is SNHLY, CDR2 FYNNEI.

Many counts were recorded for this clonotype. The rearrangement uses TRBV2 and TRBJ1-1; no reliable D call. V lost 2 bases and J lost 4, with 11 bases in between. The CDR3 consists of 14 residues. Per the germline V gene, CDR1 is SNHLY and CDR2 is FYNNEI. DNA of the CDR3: TGTGCCAGCAGTGAATTAGGCAGAGGCACTGAAGCTTTCTTT. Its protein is CASSELGRGTEAFF.

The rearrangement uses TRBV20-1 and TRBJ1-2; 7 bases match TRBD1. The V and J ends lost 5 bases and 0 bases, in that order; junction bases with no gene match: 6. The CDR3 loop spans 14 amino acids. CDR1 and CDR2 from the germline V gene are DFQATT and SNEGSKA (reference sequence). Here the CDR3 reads CSAEPGTANYGYTF. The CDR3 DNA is TGCAGTGCTGAGCCCGGGACAGCTAACTATGGCTACACCTTC.

CDR3 DNA sequence: TGTGCCAGCAGCCTAGGGGTGCCAGGGGACACCGGGGAGCTGTTTTTT. Translated: CASSLGVPGDTGELFF. The gene calls are TRBV7-3 and TRBJ2-2, with D perhaps matching TRBD1 (6 bases). Trimming took off 5 bases at V and 3 bases at J, with 16 bases between the two ends. CDR3 length: 16 residues. Germline loops: CDR1 SGHTA, CDR2 FQGTGA.

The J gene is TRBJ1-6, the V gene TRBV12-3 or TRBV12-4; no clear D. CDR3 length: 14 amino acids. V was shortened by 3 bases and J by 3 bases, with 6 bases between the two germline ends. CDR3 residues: CASSLDFYNSPLHF. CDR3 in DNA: TGTGCCAGCAGTTTGGACTTCTATAATTCACCCCTCCACTTT.

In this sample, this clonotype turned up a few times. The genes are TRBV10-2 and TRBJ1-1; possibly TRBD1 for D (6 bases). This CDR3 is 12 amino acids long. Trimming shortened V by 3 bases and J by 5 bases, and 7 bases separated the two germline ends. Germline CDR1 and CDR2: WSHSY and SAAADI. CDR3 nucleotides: TGCGCCAGCAGTGACCAGGGGACTGAAGCTTTCTTT. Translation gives CASSDQGTEAFF.

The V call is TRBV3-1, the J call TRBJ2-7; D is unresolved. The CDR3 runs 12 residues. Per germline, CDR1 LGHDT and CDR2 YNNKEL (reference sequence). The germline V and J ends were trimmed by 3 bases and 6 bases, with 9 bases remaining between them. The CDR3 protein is CASSQMRSEQYF. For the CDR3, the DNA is TGTGCCAGCAGCCAGATGCGGTCCGAGCAGTACTTC.

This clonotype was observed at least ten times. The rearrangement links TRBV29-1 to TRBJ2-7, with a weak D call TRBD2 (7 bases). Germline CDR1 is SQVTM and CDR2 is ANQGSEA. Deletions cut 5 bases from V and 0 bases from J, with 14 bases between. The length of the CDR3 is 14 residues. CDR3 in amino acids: CSVRGTGGSYEQYF. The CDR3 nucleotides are TGCAGCGTTAGGGGGACGGGGGGCTCCTACGAGCAGTACTTC.

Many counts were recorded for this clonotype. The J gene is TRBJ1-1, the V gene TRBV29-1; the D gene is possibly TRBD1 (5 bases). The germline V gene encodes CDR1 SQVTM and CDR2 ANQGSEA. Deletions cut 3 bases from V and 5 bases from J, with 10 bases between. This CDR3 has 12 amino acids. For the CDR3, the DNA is TGCAGCGTTGACAACGGGGGAACTGAAGCTTTCTTT. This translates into CSVDNGGTEAFF.

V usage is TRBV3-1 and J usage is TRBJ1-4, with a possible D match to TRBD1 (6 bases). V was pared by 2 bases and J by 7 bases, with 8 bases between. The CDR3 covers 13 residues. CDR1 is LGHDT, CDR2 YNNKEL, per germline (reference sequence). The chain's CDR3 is CASSQIQGEKLFF. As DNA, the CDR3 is TGTGCCAGCAGCCAAATACAGGGTGAAAAACTGTTTTTT. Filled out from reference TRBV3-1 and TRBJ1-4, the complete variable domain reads DTAVSQTPKYLVTQMGNDKSIKCEQNLGHDTMYWYKQDSKKFLKIMFSYNNKELIINETVPNRFSPKSPDKAHLNLHINSLELGDSAVYFCASSQIQGEKLFFGSGTQLSVL.

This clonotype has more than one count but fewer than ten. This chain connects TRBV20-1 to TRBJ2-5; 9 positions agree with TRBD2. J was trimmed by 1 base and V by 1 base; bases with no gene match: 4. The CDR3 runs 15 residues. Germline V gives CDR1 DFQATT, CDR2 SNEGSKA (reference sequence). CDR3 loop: CSARGLTSGQETQYF. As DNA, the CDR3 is TGCAGTGCTAGAGGGTTGACTAGCGGCCAAGAGACCCAGTACTTC.

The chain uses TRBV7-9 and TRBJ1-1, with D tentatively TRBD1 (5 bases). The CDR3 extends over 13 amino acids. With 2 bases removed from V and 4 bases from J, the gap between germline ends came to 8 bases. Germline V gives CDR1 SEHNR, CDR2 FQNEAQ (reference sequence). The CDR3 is CASSLWGGTEAFF. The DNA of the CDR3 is TGTGCCAGCAGCTTATGGGGGGGCACTGAAGCTTTCTTT.

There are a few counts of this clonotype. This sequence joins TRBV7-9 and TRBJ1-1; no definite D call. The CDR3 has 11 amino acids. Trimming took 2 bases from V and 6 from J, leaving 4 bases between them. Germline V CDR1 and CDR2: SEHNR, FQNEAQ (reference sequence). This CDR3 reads CASSLLSEAFF. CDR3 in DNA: TGTGCCAGCAGCTTACTATCTGAAGCTTTCTTT.

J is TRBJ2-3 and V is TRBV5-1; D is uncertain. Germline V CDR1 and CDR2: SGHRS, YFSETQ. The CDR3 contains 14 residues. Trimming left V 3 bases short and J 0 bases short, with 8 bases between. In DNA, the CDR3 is TGCGCCAGCAGCTCCAGGCCTAGCACAGATACGCAGTATTTT. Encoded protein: CASSSRPSTDTQYF.

The CDR3 sequence: CASSSPLAGEGNEQFF. In nucleotides, the CDR3 is TGTGCCAGCAGCTCGCCATTAGCGGGAGAGGGGAATGAGCAGTTCTTC. The chain recombines TRBV5-8 with TRBJ2-7; 9 nucleotides match TRBD2. Matching the DNA end better, TRBJ2-1 makes the J call doubtful. CDR3 length equals 16 residues. The germline gives CDR1 SGHTS, CDR2 YDEGEE.

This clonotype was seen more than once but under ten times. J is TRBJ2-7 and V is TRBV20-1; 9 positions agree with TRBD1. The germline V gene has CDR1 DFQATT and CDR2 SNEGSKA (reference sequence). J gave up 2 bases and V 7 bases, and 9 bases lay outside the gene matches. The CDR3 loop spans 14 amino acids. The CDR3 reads CSGVRDREAYEQYF. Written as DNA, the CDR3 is TGCAGTGGAGTCCGGGACAGGGAAGCCTACGAGCAGTACTTC.

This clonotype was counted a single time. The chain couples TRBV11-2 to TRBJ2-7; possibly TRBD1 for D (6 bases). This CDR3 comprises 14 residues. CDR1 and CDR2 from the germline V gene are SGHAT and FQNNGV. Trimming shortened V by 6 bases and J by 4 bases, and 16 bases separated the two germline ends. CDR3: CASSRPGQMYEQYF. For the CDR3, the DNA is TGTGCCAGCAGTCGTCCCGGACAGATGTACGAGCAGTACTTC.

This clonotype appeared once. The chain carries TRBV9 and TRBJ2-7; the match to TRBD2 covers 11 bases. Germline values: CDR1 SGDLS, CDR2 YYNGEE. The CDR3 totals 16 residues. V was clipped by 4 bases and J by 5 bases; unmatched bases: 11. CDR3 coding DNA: TGTGCCAGCAGCTTTTCCTCTAGCGGGAGGACCCACGAGCAGTACTTC. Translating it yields CASSFSSSGRTHEQYF.

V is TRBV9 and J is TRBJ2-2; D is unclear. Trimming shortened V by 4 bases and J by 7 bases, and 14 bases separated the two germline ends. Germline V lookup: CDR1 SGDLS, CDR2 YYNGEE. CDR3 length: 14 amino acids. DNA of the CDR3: TGTGCCAGCAGCCCTCCCCCGAGGTTCGGGGAGCTGTTTTTT. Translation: CASSPPPRFGELFF.

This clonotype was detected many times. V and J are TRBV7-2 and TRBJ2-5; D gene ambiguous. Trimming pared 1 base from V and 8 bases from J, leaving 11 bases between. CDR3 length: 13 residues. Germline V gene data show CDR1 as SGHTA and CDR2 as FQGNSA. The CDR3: CASSLDSLGTQYF. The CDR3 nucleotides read TGTGCCAGCAGCTTAGACTCCCTGGGAACCCAGTACTTC. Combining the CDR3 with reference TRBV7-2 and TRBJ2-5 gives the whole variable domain GAGVSQSPSNKVTEKGKDVELRCDPISGHTALYWYRQSLGQGLEFLIYFQGNSAPDKSGLPSDRFSAERTGGSVSTLTIQRTQQEDSAVYLCASSLDSLGTQYFGPGTRLLVL.

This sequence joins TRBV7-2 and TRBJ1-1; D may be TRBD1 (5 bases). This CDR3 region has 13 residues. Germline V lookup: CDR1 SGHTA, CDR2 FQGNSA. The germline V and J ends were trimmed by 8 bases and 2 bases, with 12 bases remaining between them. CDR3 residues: CASGRDSNTEAFF. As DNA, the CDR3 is TGTGCCAGCGGTCGGGACTCCAACACTGAAGCTTTCTTT.

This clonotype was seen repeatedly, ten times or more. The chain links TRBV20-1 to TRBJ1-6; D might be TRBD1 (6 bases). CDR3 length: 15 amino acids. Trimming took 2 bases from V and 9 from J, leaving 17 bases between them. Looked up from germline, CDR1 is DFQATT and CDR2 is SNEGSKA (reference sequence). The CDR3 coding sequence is TGCAGTGCTAGACCGCCCGGGACAAATGGTTCACCCCTCCACTTT. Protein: CSARPPGTNGSPLHF.

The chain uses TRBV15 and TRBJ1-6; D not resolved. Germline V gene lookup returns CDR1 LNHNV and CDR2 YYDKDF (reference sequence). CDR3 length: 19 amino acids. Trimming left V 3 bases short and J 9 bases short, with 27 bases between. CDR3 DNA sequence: TGTGCCACCAGCAGGGACGCAGACGGTTGGGAAGTGGGCAGTTCACCCCTCCACTTT. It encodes CATSRDADGWEVGSSPLHF.